One sample yielded the 10 T cell receptor beta chains listed below, sequenced in a study of cytomegalovirus exposure and HLA in healthy donors (dated by TCRdb to 2015 to 2018). Libraries were made using the immunoSEQ multiplex PCR assay. The multiplex PCR relied on a mix of 60 forward primers for TCR Vbeta segments and 13 reverse primers for TCR Jbeta segments. The immuneACCESS repertoire file appears here via TCRdb, limited to in-frame rearrangements. These files lack a portion of the clones; in checked studies, under half of the deficit traces to unresolved V genes, and the cause of the others is not known. Present in this sample are around 120,000 clones, around 68% of which were seen just once. The ten largest clones take up approximately 10% of the sample. Sequenced sample: PBMCs. These receptors were obtained from a woman aged 50 to 65 in good health and CMV-seropositive.

The chain couples TRBV27 to TRBJ1-5; 8 bases map to TRBD1. Losses at the gene ends were 1 base for V and 7 bases for J; bases not matched to a gene: 3. The CDR3 is 14 amino acids. Germline loops: CDR1 MNHEY, CDR2 SMNVEV (reference sequence). CDR3 DNA sequence: TGTGCCAGCAGTTTATTACAGGGGGGCCAGCCCCAGCATTTT. Amino acid sequence: CASSLLQGGQPQHF.

CDR3 coding DNA: TGTGCCAGCTCACCCAGGGACAGGGGAATGGGAGGGAACACTGAAGCTTTCTTT. This gives the protein CASSPRDRGMGGNTEAFF. This chain connects TRBV18 to TRBJ1-1, with TRBD1 matching 10 bases. The trim removed 3 bases at V and 1 base at J, leaving 11 bases unmatched. Germline V CDR1 and CDR2: KGHSH, LQKENI. The CDR3 consists of 18 residues.

This clone was counted once. The chain combines TRBV7-6 with TRBJ2-5; 7 positions agree with TRBD2. The J call may not be correct, given that the DNA end is closer to TRBJ2-7. The germline V gene has CDR1 SGHVS and CDR2 FNYEAQ. The CDR3 spans 13 residues. DNA of the CDR3: TGTGCCAGCAGCTTGTCGGGGGGCTACGAGCAGTACTTC. This encodes CASSLSGGYEQYF.

This chain joins TRBV18 and TRBJ1-1; D is unresolved. The CDR3 extends over 15 amino acids. Trimming stripped 4 bases from V and 3 bases from J, with 15 bases between. From germline, CDR1 is KGHSH and CDR2 LQKENI. Here the CDR3 reads CASSLEGSRYTEAFF. The CDR3 DNA reads as TGTGCCAGCTCACTAGAGGGAAGTCGGTACACTGAAGCTTTCTTT.

J is TRBJ1-6 and V is TRBV19; tentatively, D is TRBD1 (6 bases). From germline, CDR1 is LNHDA and CDR2 SQIVND (reference sequence). The CDR3 extends over 12 amino acids. Trimming cost V 4 bases and J 8 bases, with 6 bases left between them. The CDR3 spells CASSRQDSPLHF. Here the CDR3 DNA reads TGTGCCAGTAGTAGACAGGATTCACCCCTCCACTTT.

The gene calls are TRBV5-4 and TRBJ2-3; TRBD2 agrees at 10 bases. The V segment lost 4 bases and the J segment 5 bases; nucleotides outside the gene matches: 13. Germline loops: CDR1 SGHNT, CDR2 YYREEE (reference sequence). The CDR3 is 17 residues long. CDR3 sequence (DNA): TGTGCCAGCAGCCCCGTTGAGCGGGGGGGCGTAGGAGATACGCAGTATTTT. Its translation is CASSPVERGGVGDTQYF. The full variable domain, with the rest looked up from reference TRBV5-4 and TRBJ2-3, is ETGVTQSPTHLIKTRGQQVTLRCSSQSGHNTVSWYQQALGQGPQFIFQYYREEENGRGNFPPRFSGLQFPNYSSELNVNALELDDSALYLCASSPVERGGVGDTQYFGPGTRLTVL.

CDR3 sequence: CAWRGPNRDEQYF. The CDR3 DNA sequence: TGTGCCTGGAGGGGGCCGAACAGGGACGAGCAGTACTTC. The chain links TRBV30 to TRBJ2-7; possibly TRBD1 for D (6 bases). Germline V gives CDR1 GTSNPN, CDR2 SVGIG (reference sequence). The CDR3 sequence is 13 residues long. Trimming removed 3 bases at V and 5 bases at J, with 14 bases between.

V and J are TRBV7-9 and TRBJ2-7; 9 bases agree with TRBD1. Per the germline V gene, CDR1 is SEHNR and CDR2 is FQNEAQ (reference sequence). V shed 4 bases, J shed 3 bases, and the junction held 4 bases outside the gene matches. The CDR3 spans 14 residues. The CDR3 loop is CASSWGQGLYEQYF. CDR3 in DNA: TGTGCCAGCAGCTGGGGACAGGGACTCTACGAGCAGTACTTC.

The gene calls are TRBV7-9 and TRBJ2-7; maybe TRBD1 (6 bases). Germline V lookup: CDR1 SEHNR, CDR2 FQNEAQ (reference sequence). V shed 3 bases and J shed 2 bases, with 11 bases lying between them. The CDR3 has 14 amino acids. In DNA, the CDR3 is TGTGCCAGCAGCTTGGGGGCGGAGACCTACGAGCAGTACTTC. It encodes CASSLGAETYEQYF.

The CDR3 sequence: CASSLFEGSGEKLFF. The DNA of the CDR3 is TGTGCCAGCAGTTTATTCGAGGGTTCAGGAGAAAAACTGTTTTTT. The chain has TRBV28 and TRBJ1-4; D unresolved. The CDR3 extends over 15 amino acids. Deletions cut 1 base from V and 8 bases from J, with 14 bases between. Germline CDR1 is MDHEN and CDR2 is SYDVKM.